This T cell receptor (beta chain) is drawn from a study of CD8 T cells in Susac syndrome. RNA totalling about 0.5 to 1 ug underwent reverse transcription with random hexamers. TCRdb re-analysed the immunoSEQ multiplex PCR reads in MiXCR, keeping a single row per CDR3 protein. The repertoire holds about 430,000 distinct CDR3 sequences, with approximately 85% as singletons. This clonotype appeared a few times. The CDR3 consists of 13 residues. V was cut by 6 bases and J by 3 bases, with 12 bases left in between. The sample comprised CD8+ T cells from PBMCs. The receptor's source is a human donor with multiple sclerosis. The rearrangement links TRBV12-3 or TRBV12-4 to TRBJ2-7, with a tentative D call TRBD2 (5 bases). The CDR3 nucleotides read TGTGCCAGCAGGGGCGGACTCAGCTACGAGCAGTACTTC. This encodes CASRGGLSYEQYF.